This TCR beta chain derives from a study of T cell responses to AZD1222 COVID-19 vaccine. On the study more broadly: Second-dose schedules of about 4 or about 12 weeks were combined. Overall study results and limits: Spike-specific TCR breadth and depth grew following two AZD1222 doses. As reported, nearly half of all spike-specific TCRs target variant regions that are unmutated. Females outnumbered males among donors, who were mostly white British; clonal diversity was possibly underestimated.

Some clones are missing from TCRdb's copy, which holds only in-frame ones; the method was immunoSEQ multiplex PCR. The sample includes about 150,000 clones, less than 95% seen only once; the top ten take approximately 1.8%. Note on this clone: Its target is not known.

This CDR3 is built from 13 residues. The trim removed 3 bases at V and 6 bases at J, leaving 1 base unmatched. CDR1 KGHSH and CDR2 LQKENI come from the germline V gene. The chain recombines TRBV18 with TRBJ2-1; TRBD1 agrees at 8 bases. This receptor was identified in an adult in good health. The material was peripheral blood, obtained on day 0 of AZD1222 vaccination. The CDR3 is CASSPGTGNEQFF. CDR3 bases: TGTGCCAGCTCACCCGGGACAGGCAATGAGCAGTTCTTC.